This T cell receptor (beta chain) was sequenced during a study of blood T cell repertoires in COVID-19. Study as a whole: The United States, Italy and Spain provided the acute and convalescent COVID-19 samples. PBMCs, B-cell-depleted T cells, or T cells were the source of the cDNA or gDNA that made up the material.

The CDR3 adds up to 18 amino acids, both ends counted. For this clone: The DNA is omitted, as the CDR3 cannot be located on it reliably, and the CDR3 follows TCRdb's listing.

Authors' analysis steps: Amplification of reference gene primers was used by the study to estimate nucleated cell counts. This table comes from immunoSEQ multiplex PCR, and its TCRdb copy is limited to in-frame clones, with some not included. The V and J calls and clone size are taken from that table; D and trimming were inferred from the DNA. There are fewer than 250,000 clones in the sample; less than 90% occur only once, and 1.5% to 2% lies in the top ten. This chain uses TRBV21-1 with TRBJ2-5; the table's D call, TRBD2, was not checked against the DNA. TRBV21-1 is a pseudogene locus. This TCR was recovered from a man between 65 and 79 years old with acute or convalescent COVID-19. The sample comprised peripheral blood. This CDR3 reads CASSKVVAGGSWGETQYF.